The 8 T cell receptor beta chains in this list originate from one sample, sequenced in a study of identical twins. Via MiXCR, TCRdb re-called the 5' RACE reads, giving one row per CDR3 protein. The data contain about 520,000 distinct CDR3 sequences, around 20% of them singletons. This sample was also put to use in a study of T cells expressing NK-cell markers.

The sequencing input was CD4+ T cells sorted from blood. The receptors stem from a young woman in good health.

This sequence joins TRBV5-5 and TRBJ2-2; 9 nucleotides line up with TRBD1. With V trimmed by 2 bases and J by 3 bases, 5 bases remained unmatched. Germline lookup yields CDR1 SGHKS and CDR2 YYEKEE (reference sequence). The CDR3 length is 16 residues. The CDR3 DNA reads TGTGCCAGCAGCTTTGGGGACAGGGACCACACCGGGGAGCTGTTTTTT. Residues: CASSFGDRDHTGELFF.

V gene TRBV3-1 combines with J gene TRBJ2-1, with 12 nucleotides matching TRBD2. CDR1 is LGHDT, CDR2 YNNKEL, per germline (reference sequence). The CDR3 runs 14 residues. V lost 4 bases and J lost 9; bases outside the gene matches: 4. CDR3 in DNA: TGTGCCAGCAGCCTGGGACTAGCGGGCACTGAGCAGTTCTTC. It translates to CASSLGLAGTEQFF.

Note on this clonotype: This sequence may be a read error, since a much larger clone differs from it by one base. The rearrangement uses TRBV20-1 and TRBJ2-3; TRBD1 or TRBD2 may be the D gene (7 bases each). Germline values: CDR1 DFQATT, CDR2 SNEGSKA (reference sequence). CDR3 length: 17 amino acids. The CDR3 DNA reads TGCTGTGCTAGAGTCCCCCTCCAGGGGGGGCGTAGGGATACGCAGTATTTT. Amino acid sequence: CCARVPLQGGRRDTQYF.

In its sample, this clonotype was seen a few times. The chain carries TRBV20-1 and TRBJ2-4; the D gene is possibly TRBD2 (5 bases). Germline V gene data show CDR1 as DFQATT and CDR2 as SNEGSKA (reference sequence). This CDR3 is 19 amino acids long. With 0 bases removed from V and 0 bases from J, the gap between germline ends came to 21 bases. The CDR3 reads CSARDMGSGYILAKNIQYF. The DNA of the CDR3 is TGCAGTGCTAGAGATATGGGGAGCGGATACATTTTAGCCAAAAACATTCAGTACTTC.

This clonotype was recorded a few times. The chain joins TRBV4-3 to TRBJ1-1, with TRBD1 matching over 7 bases. Per the germline V gene, CDR1 is LGHNA and CDR2 is YSLEER. The V gene end was trimmed by 0 bases and the J gene end by 5 bases; junction bases not matched to a gene: 0. The CDR3 length is 13 residues. This CDR3 is CASSQETGTEAFF. In DNA, the CDR3 is TGCGCCAGCAGCCAAGAGACAGGGACTGAAGCTTTCTTT.

The CDR3 sequence is CASSQGQWPITGELFF. The DNA for the CDR3 is TGCGCCAGCAGCCAGGGACAATGGCCCATCACCGGGGAGCTGTTTTTT. The chain carries TRBV5-1 and TRBJ2-2; TRBD1 might be the D (6 bases). The CDR3 contains 16 residues. Germline V gene sequence: CDR1 SGHRS, CDR2 YFSETQ. V shed 4 bases and J shed 4 bases, with 17 bases lying between them.

In its sample, this clonotype was seen a few times. The chain recombines TRBV20-1 with TRBJ2-7, with TRBD2 identical over 10 bases. Germline V gene data show CDR1 as DFQATT and CDR2 as SNEGSKA (reference sequence). Trimming at V came to 3 bases and at J to 5 bases, leaving 7 bases not matched to a gene. There are 14 residues in the CDR3. The chain's CDR3 is CSARSGGARDEQYF. The CDR3 coding sequence is TGCAGTGCTAGGAGCGGGGGGGCCCGCGACGAGCAGTACTTC.

V usage is TRBV7-2 and J usage is TRBJ1-3; weak D call: TRBD1 (6 bases). V lost 1 base, J lost 8 bases, and 6 bases lay in between. The germline gives CDR1 SGHTA, CDR2 FQGNSA. The CDR3 runs 12 residues. Here the CDR3 reads CASSLEGDTIYF. The DNA for the CDR3 is TGTGCCAGCAGCTTAGAGGGGGACACCATATATTTT.